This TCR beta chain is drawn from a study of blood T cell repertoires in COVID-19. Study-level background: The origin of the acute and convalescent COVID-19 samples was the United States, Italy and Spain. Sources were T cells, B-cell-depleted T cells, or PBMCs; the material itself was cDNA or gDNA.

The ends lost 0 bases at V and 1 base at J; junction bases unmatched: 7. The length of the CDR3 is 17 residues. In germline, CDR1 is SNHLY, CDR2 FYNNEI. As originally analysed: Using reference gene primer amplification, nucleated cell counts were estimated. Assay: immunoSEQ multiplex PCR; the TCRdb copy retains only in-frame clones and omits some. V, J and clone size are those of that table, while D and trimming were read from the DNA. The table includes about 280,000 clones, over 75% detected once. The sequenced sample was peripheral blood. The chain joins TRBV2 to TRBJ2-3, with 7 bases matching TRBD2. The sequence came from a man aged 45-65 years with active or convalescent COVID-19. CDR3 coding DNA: TGTGCCAGCAGTGAAGCGGGGTGGGAGGGAGGCACAGATACGCAGTATTTT. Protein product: CASSEAGWEGGTDTQYF.